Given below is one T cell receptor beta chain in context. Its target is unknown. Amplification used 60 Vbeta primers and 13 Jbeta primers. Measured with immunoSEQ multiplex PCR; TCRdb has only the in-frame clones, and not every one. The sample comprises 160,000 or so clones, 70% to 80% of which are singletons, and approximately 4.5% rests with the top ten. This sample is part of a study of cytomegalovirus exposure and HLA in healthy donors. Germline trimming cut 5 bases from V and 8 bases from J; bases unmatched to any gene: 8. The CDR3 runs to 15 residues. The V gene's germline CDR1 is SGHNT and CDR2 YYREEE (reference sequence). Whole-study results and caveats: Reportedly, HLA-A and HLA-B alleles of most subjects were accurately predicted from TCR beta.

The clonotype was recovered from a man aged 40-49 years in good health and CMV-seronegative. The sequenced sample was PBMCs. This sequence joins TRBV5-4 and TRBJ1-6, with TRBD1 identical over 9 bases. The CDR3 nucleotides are TGTGCCAGCAGTTTATTGGGACAGGGTTATTCACCCCTCCACTTT. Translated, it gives CASSLLGQGYSPLHF.